This T cell receptor beta chain is from a study of shared clonotypes between healthy human individuals. Study-level points and caveats: Clonotypes shared by all four sorted-subset donors had higher generation probabilities than non-shared clonotypes.

A remark on this clone: What it binds is not known.

Some clones are missing from TCRdb's copy, which holds only in-frame ones; the method was immunoSEQ multiplex PCR. The table records more than 2,000,000 clones, around 90% of them present only once. Trimming took 8 bases from V and 4 from J, leaving 8 bases between them. This CDR3 comprises 12 residues. CDR1 and CDR2 (germline): MDHEN, SYDVKM. The receptor comes from a man in his late teens or twenties in good health. The chain carries TRBV28 and TRBJ2-2; unclear D gene. Sequencing was carried out using naive CD4+ T cells sorted from blood. Subset in this sample: CD45RA+ positively selected. The CDR3 reads CASRISTGELFF. The CDR3 region has the DNA TGTGCCAGCCGCATCAGCACCGGGGAGCTGTTTTTT.